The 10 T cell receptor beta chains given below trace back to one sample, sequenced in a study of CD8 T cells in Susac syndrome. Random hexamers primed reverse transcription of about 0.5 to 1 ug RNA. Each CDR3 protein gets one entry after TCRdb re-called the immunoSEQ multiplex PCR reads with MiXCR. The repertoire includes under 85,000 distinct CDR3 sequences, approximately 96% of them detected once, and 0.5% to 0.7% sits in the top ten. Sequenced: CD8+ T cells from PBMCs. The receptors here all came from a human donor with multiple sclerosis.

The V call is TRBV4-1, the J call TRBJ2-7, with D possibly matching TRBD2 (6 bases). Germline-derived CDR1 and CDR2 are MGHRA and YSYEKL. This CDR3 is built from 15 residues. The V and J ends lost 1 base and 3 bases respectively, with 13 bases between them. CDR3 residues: CASSQVRDFHYEQYF. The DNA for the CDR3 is TGCGCCAGCAGCCAAGTCCGGGACTTTCACTACGAGCAGTACTTC.

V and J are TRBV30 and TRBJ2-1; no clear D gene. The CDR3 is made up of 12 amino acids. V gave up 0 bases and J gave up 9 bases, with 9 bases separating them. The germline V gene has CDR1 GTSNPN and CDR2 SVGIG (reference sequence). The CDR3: CAWSVNPAEQFF. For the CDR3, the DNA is TGTGCCTGGAGTGTAAACCCCGCTGAGCAGTTCTTC. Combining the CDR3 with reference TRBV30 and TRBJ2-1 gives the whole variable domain SQTIHQWPATLVQPVGSPLSLECTVEGTSNPNLYWYRQAAGRGLQLLFYSVGIGQISSEVPQNLSASRPQDRQFILSSKKLLLSDSGFYLCAWSVNPAEQFFGPGTRLTVL.

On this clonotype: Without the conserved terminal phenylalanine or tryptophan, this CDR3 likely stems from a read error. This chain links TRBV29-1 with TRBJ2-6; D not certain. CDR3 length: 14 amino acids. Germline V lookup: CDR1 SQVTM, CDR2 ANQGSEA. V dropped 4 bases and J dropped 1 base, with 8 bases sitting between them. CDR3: CSVVETSGANVLTI. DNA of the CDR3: TGCAGCGTTGTCGAGACGTCTGGGGCCAACGTCCTGACTATC.

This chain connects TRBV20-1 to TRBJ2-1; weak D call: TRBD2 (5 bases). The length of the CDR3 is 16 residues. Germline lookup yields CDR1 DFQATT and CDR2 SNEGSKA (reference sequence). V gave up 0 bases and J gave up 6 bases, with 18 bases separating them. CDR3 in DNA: TGCAGTGCTAGAGATCTCAGTGGCGGGTCATCCAATGAGCAGTTCTTC. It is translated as CSARDLSGGSSNEQFF.

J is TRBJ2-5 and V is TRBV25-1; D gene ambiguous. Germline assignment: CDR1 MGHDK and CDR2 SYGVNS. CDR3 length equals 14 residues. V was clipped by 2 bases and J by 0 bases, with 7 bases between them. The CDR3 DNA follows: TGTGCCAGCAGTGAAATAGGATACCAAGAGACCCAGTACTTC. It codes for CASSEIGYQETQYF. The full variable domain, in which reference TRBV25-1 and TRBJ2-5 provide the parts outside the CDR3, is EADIYQTPRYLVIGTGKKITLECSQTMGHDKMYWYQQDPGMELHLIHYSYGVNSTEKGDLSSESTVSRIRTEHFPLTLESARPSHTSQYLCASSEIGYQETQYFGPGTRLLVL.

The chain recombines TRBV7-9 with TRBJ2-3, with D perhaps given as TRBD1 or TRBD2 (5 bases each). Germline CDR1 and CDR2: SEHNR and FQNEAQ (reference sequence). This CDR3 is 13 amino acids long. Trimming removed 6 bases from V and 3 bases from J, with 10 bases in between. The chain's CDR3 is CASRGVSTDTQYF. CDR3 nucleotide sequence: TGTGCCAGCAGGGGGGTATCTACAGATACGCAGTATTTT. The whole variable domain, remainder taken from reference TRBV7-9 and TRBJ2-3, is DTGVSQNPRHKITKRGQNVTFRCDPISEHNRLYWYRQTLGQGPEFLTYFQNEAQLEKSRLLSDRFSAERPKGSFSTLEIQRTEQGDSAMYLCASRGVSTDTQYFGPGTRLTVL.

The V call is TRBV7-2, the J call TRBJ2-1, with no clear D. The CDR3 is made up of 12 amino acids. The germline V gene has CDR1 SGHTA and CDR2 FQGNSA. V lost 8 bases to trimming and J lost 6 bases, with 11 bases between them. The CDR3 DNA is TGTGCCAGCCTCGAGGCGCGCAATGAGCAGTTCTTC. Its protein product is CASLEARNEQFF.

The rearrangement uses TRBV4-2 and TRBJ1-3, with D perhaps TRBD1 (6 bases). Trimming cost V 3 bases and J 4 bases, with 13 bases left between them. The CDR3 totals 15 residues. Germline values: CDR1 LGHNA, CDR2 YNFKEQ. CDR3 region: CASSHTWDTGNTIYF. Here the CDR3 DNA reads TGTGCCAGCAGCCACACTTGGGACACCGGAAACACCATATATTTT.

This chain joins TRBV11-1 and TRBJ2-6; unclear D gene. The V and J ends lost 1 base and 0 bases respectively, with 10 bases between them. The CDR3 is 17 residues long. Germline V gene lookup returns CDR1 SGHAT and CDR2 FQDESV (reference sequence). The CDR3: CASSLGVPDSGANVLTF. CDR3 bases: TGTGCCAGCAGCTTAGGTGTTCCGGACTCTGGGGCCAACGTCCTGACTTTC. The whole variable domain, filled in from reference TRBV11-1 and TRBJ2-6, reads EAEVAQSPRYKITEKSQAVAFWCDPISGHATLYWYRQILGQGPELLVQFQDESVVDDSQLPKDRFSAERLKGVDSTLKIQPAELGDSAMYLCASSLGVPDSGANVLTFGAGSRLTVL.

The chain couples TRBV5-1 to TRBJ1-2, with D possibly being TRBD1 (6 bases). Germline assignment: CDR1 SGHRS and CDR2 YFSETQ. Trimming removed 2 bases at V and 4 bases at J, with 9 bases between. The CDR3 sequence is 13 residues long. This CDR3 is CASSFQGSYGYTF. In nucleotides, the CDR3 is TGCGCCAGCAGCTTCCAGGGGAGCTATGGCTACACCTTC.